The next 9 T cell receptor beta chains were all read from a single sample in a study of blood T cell repertoires in COVID-19. The method was immunoSEQ multiplex PCR; TCRdb's version includes in-frame clones alone and lacks a portion of them. The sample holds 250,000 to 300,000 clones, 80% to 95% seen once. Sequencing was done on a sample of PBMCs or T cells enriched from blood (not recorded which). The source of these receptors is a woman younger than 45 who had recovered from COVID-19.

The V and J genes are TRBV28 and TRBJ2-7, with 10 bases that match TRBD2. J gave up 0 bases and V 7 bases, and 9 bases lay outside the gene matches. The CDR3 runs to 16 residues. CDR1 is MDHEN, CDR2 SYDVKM, per germline. CDR3 sequence reads: CASKASGSRSSYEQYF. The CDR3 bases are TGTGCCAGCAAAGCTAGCGGGAGCCGGAGCTCCTACGAGCAGTACTTC.

The chain is built from TRBV6-2 or TRBV6-3 and TRBJ2-7, with 8 bases fitting TRBD1. Trimming took 0 bases from V and 3 from J; bases not matched to a gene: 1. Germline CDR1 is MNHEY and CDR2 is SVGEGT. The CDR3 runs 14 residues. The CDR3 DNA reads TGTGCCAGCAGTTACTCCGGACAGGGCTACGAGCAGTACTTC. This codes for CASSYSGQGYEQYF.

The chain recombines TRBV7-2 with TRBJ1-6; 7 nucleotides line up with TRBD1. The CDR3 loop spans 16 amino acids. V was clipped by 5 bases and J by 0 bases; unmatched bases: 4. Per the germline V gene, CDR1 is SGHTA and CDR2 is FQGNSA. The CDR3 protein is CASSPGTVSYNSPLHF. CDR3 nucleotides: TGTGCCAGCAGCCCCGGGACAGTCTCCTATAATTCACCCCTCCACTTT.

This clone was picked up one time. The chain is built from TRBV21-1 and TRBJ2-7; TRBD2, the table's D call, was not compared with the DNA. TRBV21-1 is marked as a pseudogene. There are 15 residues in the CDR3. CDR3 nucleotides: TGTGCCAGCAGCAAAGTGGGGGGAACGATCTACGAGCAGTACTTC. Translated: CASSKVGGTIYEQYF.

The DNA for the CDR3 is TGTGCCAGCAGTTACCGACCCGTGAATCCGCGAGGACAGCCCCAGCATTTT. It codes for CASSYRPVNPRGQPQHF. V is TRBV6-2 or TRBV6-3 and J is TRBJ1-5; D is unresolved. The CDR3 is 17 residues long. Trimming removed 2 bases from V and 7 bases from J, with 21 bases in between. Germline values: CDR1 MNHEY, CDR2 SVGEGT.

The chain couples TRBV11-1 to TRBJ2-2; D gene unclear. Germline values: CDR1 SGHAT, CDR2 FQDESV (reference sequence). The CDR3 has 13 amino acids. The V gene lost 4 bases and the J gene lost 7 bases, with 10 bases spanning the gap. The CDR3 region has the DNA TGTGCCAGCAGCTCCTGGAGTGACGGGGAGCTGTTTTTT. It encodes CASSSWSDGELFF.

The chain has TRBV3-1 (or the pseudogene TRBV3-2) and TRBJ1-6; TRBD1 might be the D (5 bases). In germline, CDR1 is LGHDT, CDR2 YNNKEL (reference sequence). CDR3 length: 17 amino acids. Between the trimmed V and J ends, which lost 4 bases and 4 bases, there was a span of 17 bases. Here the CDR3 DNA reads TGTGCCAGCAGCCCGCGGGACGATATGGGATATAATTCACCCCTCCACTTT. Its translation: CASSPRDDMGYNSPLHF.

CDR3 protein: CASSRDRGDSGELFF. DNA of the CDR3: TGTGCCAGCAGTCGGGACAGGGGAGACTCCGGGGAGCTGTTTTTT. This chain connects TRBV6-5 to TRBJ2-2; 10 nucleotides match TRBD1. V lost 5 bases to trimming and J lost 6 bases; unmatched junction nucleotides: 6. Per germline, CDR1 MNHEY and CDR2 SVGAGI. The CDR3 is 15 amino acids.

The chain uses TRBV27 and TRBJ2-5; TRBD2 matches at 13 bases. The CDR3 runs 18 residues. Germline trimming cut 0 bases from V and 5 bases from J; bases unmatched to any gene: 9. Germline assignment: CDR1 MNHEY and CDR2 SMNVEV (reference sequence). CDR3 sequence (DNA): TGTGCCAGCAGTTTATCTCCGGGGGGACTAGCGGGATTGGAGACCCAGTACTTC. Translation gives CASSLSPGGLAGLETQYF.